This is a list of T cell receptor beta chains from one sample in a study of cytomegalovirus exposure and HLA in healthy donors. Assay: immunoSEQ multiplex PCR; the TCRdb copy retains only in-frame clones and omits some. The table shows tens of thousands of clones, with roughly 94% occurring only once. Source material: PBMCs. Every receptor here comes from a woman aged 18-29 years in good health and CMV-seronegative. CDR3s include the opening cysteine and the closing phenylalanine or tryptophan. D genes are given only for firm matches. The size entry is marked missing in some rows and otherwise reads once, few, many or a size class.

CDR3 DNA: TGTGCCAGCAGTGTACCAGGGGTGGGCCAGCCCCAGCATTTT
CDR3 protein: CASSVPGVGQPQHF
V gene: TRBV6-1
clone size: .
D gene: .
J gene: TRBJ1-5
CDR3 length: 14

CDR3 DNA: TGCAGCGTTGAAGATATTGGCACCACAAATTCCTACGAGCAGTACTTC
CDR3 protein: CSVEDIGTTNSYEQYF
V gene: TRBV29-1
clone size: .
D gene: .
J gene: TRBJ2-7
CDR3 length: 16

CDR3 DNA: TGTGCCAGCAGCGCCCCAGGGGCCCCTGGAAACACCATATATTTT
CDR3 protein: CASSAPGAPGNTIYF
V gene: TRBV7-9
clone size: .
D gene: .
J gene: TRBJ1-3
CDR3 length: 15

CDR3 DNA: TGTGCCAGCAGCACCGTCAGTTCTAATGAAAAACTGTTTTTT
CDR3 protein: CASSTVSSNEKLFF
V gene: TRBV7-8
clone size: once
D gene: .
J gene: TRBJ1-4
CDR3 length: 14

CDR3 DNA: TGTGCCATCAGTGCCAGGGAAGAGACCCAGTACTTC
CDR3 protein: CAISAREETQYF
V gene: TRBV10-3
clone size: .
D gene: .
J gene: TRBJ2-5
CDR3 length: 12

CDR3 DNA: TGTGCCAGCAGCCCGGTCCCGGGGGGGAATGCAGATACGCAGTATTTT
CDR3 protein: CASSPVPGGNADTQYF
V gene: TRBV5-5
clone size: .
D gene: TRBD2
J gene: TRBJ2-3
CDR3 length: 16

CDR3 DNA: TGTGCCAGCTCACAACAGGGGCAACAGCGCGACGAGCAGTACTTC
CDR3 protein: CASSQQGQQRDEQYF
V gene: TRBV18
clone size: few
D gene: TRBD1
J gene: TRBJ2-7
CDR3 length: 15

CDR3 DNA: TGTGCCAGCACATCTTCTAAGCGGGGGGAAGAGACCCAGTACTTC
CDR3 protein: CASTSSKRGEETQYF
V gene: TRBV11-1
clone size: .
D gene: TRBD2
J gene: TRBJ2-5
CDR3 length: 15

CDR3 DNA: TGTGCCAGCAGTAGGGAGTATAATTCACCCCTCCACTTT
CDR3 protein: CASSREYNSPLHF
V gene: TRBV2
clone size: .
D gene: .
J gene: TRBJ1-6
CDR3 length: 13

CDR3 DNA: TGTGCCAGCAGTGACCCCGGGACAGGGGGCTACGAGCAGTACTTC
CDR3 protein: CASSDPGTGGYEQYF
V gene: TRBV28
clone size: .
D gene: TRBD1
J gene: TRBJ2-7
CDR3 length: 15

CDR3 DNA: TGTGCCAGCAGCGCGAGACAGGGGGGGGGCGAGCAGTACTTC
CDR3 protein: CASSARQGGGEQYF
V gene: TRBV9
clone size: .
D gene: TRBD1
J gene: TRBJ2-7
CDR3 length: 14

CDR3 DNA: TGCGCCAGCAGCTCAGGAGCGGTGGAGGACTACGAGCAGTACTTC
CDR3 protein: CASSSGAVEDYEQYF
V gene: TRBV5-1
clone size: .
D gene: .
J gene: TRBJ2-7
CDR3 length: 15

CDR3 DNA: TGTGCCAGCAGCTTTGAGGGCGCCTACGAGCAGTACTTC
CDR3 protein: CASSFEGAYEQYF
V gene: TRBV7-9
clone size: .
D gene: .
J gene: TRBJ2-7
CDR3 length: 13

CDR3 DNA: TGTGCCAGCTATAACAGGGCCATGGGGAACACTGAAGCTTTCTTT
CDR3 protein: CASYNRAMGNTEAFF
V gene: TRBV5-6
clone size: .
D gene: .
J gene: TRBJ1-1
CDR3 length: 15

CDR3 DNA: TGTGCCAGCAGTTTAACGGGGGGCCCCTACGAGCAGTACTTC
CDR3 protein: CASSLTGGPYEQYF
V gene: TRBV27
clone size: .
D gene: .
J gene: TRBJ2-7
CDR3 length: 14

CDR3 DNA: TGTGCCAGCAGCGTCCCACAGGGTAAGCAGTTCTTC
CDR3 protein: CASSVPQGKQFF
V gene: TRBV5-4
clone size: .
D gene: .
J gene: TRBJ2-1
CDR3 length: 12

CDR3 DNA: TGTGCCAGCAACTGGGGAGCAACTAATGAAAAACTGTTTTTT
CDR3 protein: CASNWGATNEKLFF
V gene: TRBV6-1
clone size: .
D gene: .
J gene: TRBJ1-4
CDR3 length: 14

CDR3 DNA: TGTGCCAGCAGCGATTCAGGGGGCAATAATTCACCCCTCCACTTT
CDR3 protein: CASSDSGGNNSPLHF
V gene: TRBV7-2
clone size: .
D gene: TRBD1
J gene: TRBJ1-6
CDR3 length: 15

CDR3 DNA: TGTGCCAGCAGCTTAACGGGGCGTGTTGTAGCGGGGAGATCCTACGAGCAGTACTTC
CDR3 protein: CASSLTGRVVAGRSYEQYF
V gene: TRBV11-2
clone size: .
D gene: TRBD2
J gene: TRBJ2-7
CDR3 length: 19

CDR3 DNA: TGCGCCAGCAGCCATGTGACAGAGCGTGGGCAGCCCCAGCATTTT
CDR3 protein: CASSHVTERGQPQHF
V gene: TRBV4-1
clone size: .
D gene: .
J gene: TRBJ1-5
CDR3 length: 15

CDR3 DNA: TGCGCCAGCAGCCATCCGGGACAGGGGCTCGCTGAAGCTTTCTTT
CDR3 protein: CASSHPGQGLAEAFF
V gene: TRBV4-1
clone size: .
D gene: TRBD1
J gene: TRBJ1-1
CDR3 length: 15

CDR3 DNA: TGCGCCAGCAGCTTAGACAGGGGGCCCTACGAGCAGTACTTC
CDR3 protein: CASSLDRGPYEQYF
V gene: TRBV5-1
clone size: once
D gene: TRBD1
J gene: TRBJ2-7
CDR3 length: 14

CDR3 DNA: TGTGCCAGCAGTTCCGGACAGGGCAGGAACGAGCAGTACTTC
CDR3 protein: CASSSGQGRNEQYF
V gene: TRBV28
clone size: .
D gene: TRBD1
J gene: TRBJ2-7
CDR3 length: 14

CDR3 DNA: TGTGCCAGCAGACGAACCGGGACAGGCTATGGCTACACCTTC
CDR3 protein: CASRRTGTGYGYTF
V gene: TRBV6-5
clone size: once
D gene: TRBD1
J gene: TRBJ1-2
CDR3 length: 14

CDR3 DNA: TGTGCCAGCAGCTTGCGGGGGGCCTACGAGCAGTACTTC
CDR3 protein: CASSLRGAYEQYF
V gene: TRBV11-1
clone size: .
D gene: TRBD2
J gene: TRBJ2-7
CDR3 length: 13

CDR3 DNA: TGTGCCAGCAGCTTTGGGTCTAGCGGGGATTCTACCTACGAGCAGTACTTC
CDR3 protein: CASSFGSSGDSTYEQYF
V gene: TRBV7-9
clone size: .
D gene: TRBD2
J gene: TRBJ2-7
CDR3 length: 17

CDR3 DNA: TGCGCCACCCGTCCCGAGGGCGGCTATGGCTACACCTTC
CDR3 protein: CATRPEGGYGYTF
V gene: TRBV5-1
clone size: .
D gene: .
J gene: TRBJ1-2
CDR3 length: 13

CDR3 DNA: TGTGCCAGCAGCACAGGGGGGACTGGTGGGGTTGAAAAACTGTTTTTT
CDR3 protein: CASSTGGTGGVEKLFF
V gene: TRBV5-4
clone size: .
D gene: TRBD1
J gene: TRBJ1-4
CDR3 length: 16

CDR3 DNA: TGTGCCAGCAGCTCCGGGACAGCATCTAACTATGGCTACACCTTC
CDR3 protein: CASSSGTASNYGYTF
V gene: TRBV28
clone size: .
D gene: TRBD1
J gene: TRBJ1-2
CDR3 length: 15

CDR3 DNA: TGTGCCAGCAGCATAGACAGGGGGCTGACAGATACGCAGTATTTT
CDR3 protein: CASSIDRGLTDTQYF
V gene: TRBV7-8
clone size: .
D gene: TRBD1
J gene: TRBJ2-3
CDR3 length: 15

CDR3 DNA: TGTGCCAGCAGTTTCCAGGGTGGAGACACCATATATTTT
CDR3 protein: CASSFQGGDTIYF
V gene: TRBV28
clone size: .
D gene: .
J gene: TRBJ1-3
CDR3 length: 13

CDR3 DNA: TGTGCCAGCTCGCGAGAGGGCGGCACTGAAGCTTTCTTT
CDR3 protein: CASSREGGTEAFF
V gene: TRBV18
clone size: .
D gene: .
J gene: TRBJ1-1
CDR3 length: 13

CDR3 DNA: TGTGCCAGCAGCCCACCGGGACTCTCCTACGAGCAGTACTTC
CDR3 protein: CASSPPGLSYEQYF
V gene: TRBV5-4
clone size: once
D gene: .
J gene: TRBJ2-7
CDR3 length: 14

CDR3 DNA: TGTGCCAGCAGCTCTATAGCGGGGTCTTCCGGGGAGCTGTTTTTT
CDR3 protein: CASSSIAGSSGELFF
V gene: TRBV11-2
clone size: .
D gene: TRBD2
J gene: TRBJ2-2
CDR3 length: 15

CDR3 DNA: TGTGCCAGCAGTTCGGGACAGTTGTCCTACGAGCAGTACTTC
CDR3 protein: CASSSGQLSYEQYF
V gene: TRBV28
clone size: .
D gene: TRBD1
J gene: TRBJ2-7
CDR3 length: 14

CDR3 DNA: TGTGCCAGCAGTGCCACTAGCGGGGGCTACAATGAGCAGTTCTTC
CDR3 protein: CASSATSGGYNEQFF
V gene: TRBV6-4
clone size: .
D gene: TRBD2
J gene: TRBJ2-1
CDR3 length: 15

CDR3 DNA: TGTGCCAGCAGGTGGGGACAGGGGAGTGCTGAAGCTTTCTTT
CDR3 protein: CASRWGQGSAEAFF
V gene: TRBV5-5
clone size: .
D gene: TRBD1
J gene: TRBJ1-1
CDR3 length: 14

CDR3 DNA: TGTGCCAGCAGCTTTTATAAGGGGCCTGATACGCAGTATTTT
CDR3 protein: CASSFYKGPDTQYF
V gene: TRBV11-1
clone size: .
D gene: .
J gene: TRBJ2-3
CDR3 length: 14

CDR3 DNA: TGTGCCAGCAGCTTGGCCAATTGGGGGGAGTCTAGTGGAAACACCATATATTTT
CDR3 protein: CASSLANWGESSGNTIYF
V gene: TRBV5-6
clone size: .
D gene: .
J gene: TRBJ1-3
CDR3 length: 18

CDR3 DNA: TGTGCCAGCAGTGAGTCCCGGGGGGGCCACACCGGGGAGCTGTTTTTT
CDR3 protein: CASSESRGGHTGELFF
V gene: TRBV27
clone size: .
D gene: TRBD2
J gene: TRBJ2-2
CDR3 length: 16

CDR3 DNA: TGTGCCAGCAGCTTTTACAGGGGGGGGGAGACCCAGTACTTC
CDR3 protein: CASSFYRGGETQYF
V gene: TRBV7-2
clone size: .
D gene: .
J gene: TRBJ2-5
CDR3 length: 14